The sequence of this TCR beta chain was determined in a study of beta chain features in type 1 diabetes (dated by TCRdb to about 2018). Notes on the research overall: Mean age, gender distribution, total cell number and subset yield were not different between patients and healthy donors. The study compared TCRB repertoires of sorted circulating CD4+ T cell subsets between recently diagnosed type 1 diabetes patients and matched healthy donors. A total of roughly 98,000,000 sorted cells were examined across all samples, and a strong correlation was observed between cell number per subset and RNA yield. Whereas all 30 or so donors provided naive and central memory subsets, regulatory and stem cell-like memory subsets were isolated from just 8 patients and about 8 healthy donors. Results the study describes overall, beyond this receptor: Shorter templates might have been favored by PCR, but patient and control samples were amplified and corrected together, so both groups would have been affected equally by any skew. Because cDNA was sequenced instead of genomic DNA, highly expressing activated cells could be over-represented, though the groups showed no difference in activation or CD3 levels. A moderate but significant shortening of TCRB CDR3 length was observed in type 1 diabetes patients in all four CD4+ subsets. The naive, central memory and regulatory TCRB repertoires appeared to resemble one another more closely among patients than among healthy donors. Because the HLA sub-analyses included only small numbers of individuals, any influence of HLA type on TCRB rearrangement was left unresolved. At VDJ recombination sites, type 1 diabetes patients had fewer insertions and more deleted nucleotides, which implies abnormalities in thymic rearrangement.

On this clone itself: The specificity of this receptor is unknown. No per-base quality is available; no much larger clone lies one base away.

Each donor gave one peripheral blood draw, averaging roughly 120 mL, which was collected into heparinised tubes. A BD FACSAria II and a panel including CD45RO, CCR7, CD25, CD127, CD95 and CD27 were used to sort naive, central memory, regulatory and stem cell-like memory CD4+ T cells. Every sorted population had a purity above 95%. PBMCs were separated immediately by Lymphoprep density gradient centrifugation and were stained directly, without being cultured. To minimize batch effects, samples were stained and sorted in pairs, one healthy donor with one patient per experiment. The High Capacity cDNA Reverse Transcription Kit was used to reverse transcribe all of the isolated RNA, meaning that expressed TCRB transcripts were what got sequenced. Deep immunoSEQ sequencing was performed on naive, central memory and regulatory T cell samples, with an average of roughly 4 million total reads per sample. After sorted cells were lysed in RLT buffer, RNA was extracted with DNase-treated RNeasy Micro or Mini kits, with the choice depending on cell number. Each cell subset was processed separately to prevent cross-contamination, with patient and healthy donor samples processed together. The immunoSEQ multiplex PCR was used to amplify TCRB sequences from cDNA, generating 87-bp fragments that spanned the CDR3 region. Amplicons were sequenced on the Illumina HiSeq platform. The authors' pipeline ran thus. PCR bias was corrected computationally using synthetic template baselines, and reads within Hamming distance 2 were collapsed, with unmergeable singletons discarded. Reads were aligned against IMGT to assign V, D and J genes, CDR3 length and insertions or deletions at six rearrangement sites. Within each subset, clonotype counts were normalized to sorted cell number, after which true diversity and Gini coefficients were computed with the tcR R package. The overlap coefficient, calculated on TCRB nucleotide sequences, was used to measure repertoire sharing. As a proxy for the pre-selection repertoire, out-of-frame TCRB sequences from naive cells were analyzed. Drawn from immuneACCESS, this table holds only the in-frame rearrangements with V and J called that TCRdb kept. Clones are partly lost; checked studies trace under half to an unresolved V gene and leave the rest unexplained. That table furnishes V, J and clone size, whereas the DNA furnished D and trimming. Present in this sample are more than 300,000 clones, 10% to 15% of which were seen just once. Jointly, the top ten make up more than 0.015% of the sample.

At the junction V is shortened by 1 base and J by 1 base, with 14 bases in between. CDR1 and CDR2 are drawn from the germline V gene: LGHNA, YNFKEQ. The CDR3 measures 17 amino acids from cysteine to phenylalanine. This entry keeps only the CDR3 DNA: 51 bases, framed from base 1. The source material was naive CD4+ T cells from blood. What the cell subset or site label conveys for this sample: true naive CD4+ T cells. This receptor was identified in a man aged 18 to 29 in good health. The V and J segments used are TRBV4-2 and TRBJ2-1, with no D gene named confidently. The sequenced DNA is TGTGCCAGCAGCCAAGTATCCAGCGCGCAGTCCTACAATGAGCAGTTCTTC. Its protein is CASSQVSSAQSYNEQFF.